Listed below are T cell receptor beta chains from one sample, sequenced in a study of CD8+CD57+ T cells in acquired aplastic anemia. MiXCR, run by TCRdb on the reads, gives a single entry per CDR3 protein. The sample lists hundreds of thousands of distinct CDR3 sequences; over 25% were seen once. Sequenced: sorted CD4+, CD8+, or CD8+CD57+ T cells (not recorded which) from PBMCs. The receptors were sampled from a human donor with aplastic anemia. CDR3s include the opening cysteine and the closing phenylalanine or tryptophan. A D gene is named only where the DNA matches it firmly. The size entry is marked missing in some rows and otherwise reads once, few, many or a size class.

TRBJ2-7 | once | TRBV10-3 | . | CAISDFDFAYEQYF | TGTGCCATCAGTGATTTTGACTTCGCCTACGAGCAGTACTTC
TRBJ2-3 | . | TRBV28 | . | CASSLHRRPTQYF | TGTGCCAGCAGTTTACACAGAAGACCTACGCAGTATTTT
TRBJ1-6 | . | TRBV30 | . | CAWSLGPYNSPLHF | TGTGCCTGGAGTTTAGGTCCCTATAATTCACCCCTCCACTTT
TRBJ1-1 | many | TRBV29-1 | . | CSVDVLLGPLEAFF | TGCAGCGTTGACGTTCTCTTGGGTCCTCTTGAAGCTTTCTTT
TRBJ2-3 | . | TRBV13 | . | CTSSPSREDTQYF | TGTACCAGCTCACCATCCAGAGAAGATACGCAGTATTTT
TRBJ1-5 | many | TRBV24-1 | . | CATSERQIQPQHF | TGTGCCACCAGTGAGAGACAGATTCAGCCCCAGCATTTT
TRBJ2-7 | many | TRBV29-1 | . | CSVVLIPYEQYF | TGCAGCGTTGTTTTAATCCCCTACGAGCAGTACTTC
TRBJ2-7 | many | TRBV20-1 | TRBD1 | CSARAQGTPYEQYF | TGCAGTGCTAGAGCACAGGGGACCCCCTACGAGCAGTACTTC
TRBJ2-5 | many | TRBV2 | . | CASSEEGWYQETQYF | TGTGCCAGCAGTGAAGAGGGTTGGTACCAAGAGACCCAGTACTTC
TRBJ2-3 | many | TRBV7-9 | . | CASSPTPDTQYF | TGTGCCAGCAGCCCAACCCCCGATACGCAGTATTTT
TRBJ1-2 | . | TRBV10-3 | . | CAISFDGYTF | TGTGCCATCAGTTTCGATGGCTACACCTTC
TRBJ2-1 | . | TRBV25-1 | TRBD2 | CASRAGVNEQFF | TGTGCCAGCCGGGCGGGAGTCAATGAGCAGTTCTTC
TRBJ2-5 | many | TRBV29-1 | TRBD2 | CSVDPSGRSETQYF | TGCAGCGTTGACCCCAGCGGGAGGTCTGAGACCCAGTACTTC
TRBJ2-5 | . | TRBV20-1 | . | CSARDGRASLETQYF | TGCAGTGCTAGAGATGGGCGGGCTAGTTTAGAGACCCAGTACTTC
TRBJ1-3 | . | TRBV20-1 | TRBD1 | CSAQGEDSGNTIYF | TGCAGTGCCCAGGGGGAAGACTCTGGAAACACCATATATTTT
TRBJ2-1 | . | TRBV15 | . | CATSMTVSSYNEQFF | TGTGCCACCAGCATGACTGTAAGCTCCTACAATGAGCAGTTCTTC
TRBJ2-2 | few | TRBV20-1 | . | CSASGANTGELFF | TGCAGTGCTAGCGGTGCGAACACCGGGGAGCTGTTTTTT
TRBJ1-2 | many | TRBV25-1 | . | CASRKTAGYTF | TGTGCCAGCAGGAAAACAGCCGGCTACACCTTC
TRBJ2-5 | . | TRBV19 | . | CASSIVELSETQYF | TGTGCCAGTAGTATAGTTGAGTTGTCGGAGACCCAGTACTTC
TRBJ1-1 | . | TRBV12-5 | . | CASGLVRGRTEAFF | TGTGCTAGTGGTTTGGTACGTGGCCGCACTGAAGCTTTCTTT
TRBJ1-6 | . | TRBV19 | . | CASNYRGARGNSPLHF | TGTGCCAGTAATTATCGTGGGGCCAGGGGAAATTCACCCCTCCACTTT
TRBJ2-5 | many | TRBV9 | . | CASSGETQYF | TGTGCCAGCAGCGGGGAGACCCAGTACTTC
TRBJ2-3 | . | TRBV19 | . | CASRDLDTQYF | TGTGCCAGCCGGGACCTAGATACGCAGTATTTT
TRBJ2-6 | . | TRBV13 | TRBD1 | CASSLQGATGANVLTF | TGTGCCAGCAGCCTACAGGGGGCAACAGGGGCCAACGTCCTGACTTTC
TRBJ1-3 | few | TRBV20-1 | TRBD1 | CSAREAGQGSNTIYF | TGCAGTGCTAGGGAGGCGGGACAGGGGTCAAACACCATATATTTT
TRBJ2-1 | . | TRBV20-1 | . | CSAGGTSGTYNEQFF | TGCAGTGCTGGTGGGACTTCGGGGACCTACAATGAGCAGTTCTTC
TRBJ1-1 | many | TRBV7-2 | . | CASRPARENTEAFF | TGTGCCAGCAGACCAGCGCGGGAGAACACTGAAGCTTTCTTT
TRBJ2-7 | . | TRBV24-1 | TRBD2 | CATSERGLYEQYF | TGTGCCACCAGCGAGCGGGGCCTCTACGAGCAGTACTTC
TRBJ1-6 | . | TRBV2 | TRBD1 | CASSSGQGESPLHF | TGTGCCAGCAGTTCTGGACAGGGAGAATCACCCCTCCACTTT
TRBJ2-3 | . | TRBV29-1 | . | CSVSTDTQYF | TGCAGCGTCTCCACAGATACGCAGTATTTT
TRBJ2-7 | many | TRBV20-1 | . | CSASKYEQYF | TGCAGTGCTTCGAAGTACGAGCAGTACTTC
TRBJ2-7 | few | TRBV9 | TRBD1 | CASSVSQGQGLEQYF | TGTGCCAGCAGCGTATCCCAGGGACAGGGGCTTGAGCAGTACTTC
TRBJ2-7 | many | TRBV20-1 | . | CSARIPGTLSYEQYF | TGCAGTGCTAGAATCCCAGGGACCCTCTCCTACGAGCAGTACTTC
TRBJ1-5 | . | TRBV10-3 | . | CAISDRENNQPQHF | TGTGCCATCAGTGATAGGGAAAACAATCAGCCCCAGCATTTT
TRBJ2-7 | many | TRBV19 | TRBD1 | CASSPQGQGIYEQYF | TGTGCCAGTAGTCCACAGGGACAGGGAATCTACGAGCAGTACTTC
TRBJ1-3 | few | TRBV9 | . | CASSVAGSGNTIYF | TGTGCCAGCAGCGTAGCGGGGTCTGGAAACACCATATATTTT
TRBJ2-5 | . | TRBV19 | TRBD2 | CASRAGGETQYF | TGTGCCAGTAGGGCGGGGGGGGAGACCCAGTACTTC
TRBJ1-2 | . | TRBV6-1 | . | CASSGTVTRSNYGYTF | TGTGCCAGCAGTGGGACAGTTACCCGTAGCAACTATGGCTACACCTTC
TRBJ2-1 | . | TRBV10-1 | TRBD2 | CASTPTSGGFF | TGCGCCAGCACGCCGACTAGCGGGGGGTTCTTC
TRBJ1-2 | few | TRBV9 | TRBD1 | CASSAGAGTGEDGYTF | TGTGCCAGCAGCGCCGGTGCCGGGACAGGGGAGGATGGCTACACCTTC
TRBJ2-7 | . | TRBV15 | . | CATSLDPRGTNAYEQYF | TGTGCCACCAGCCTAGACCCGCGCGGGACCAATGCCTACGAGCAGTACTTC
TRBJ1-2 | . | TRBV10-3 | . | CAISDPGGQIDGYTF | TGTGCCATCAGTGACCCGGGCGGACAGATTGATGGCTACACCTTC